This T cell receptor beta chain was observed in a study of patients and donors after allogeneic stem cell transplantation (dated by TCRdb to about 2020). Worth noting for this clonotype: Its target antigen remains unknown. Base quality data are lacking; no much larger clone is found one base away.

CDR1 is given as PRHDT and CDR2 as FYEKMQ, both from the germline V gene (reference sequence). Including the terminal cysteine and phenylalanine, the CDR3 comprises 16 residues. The kept DNA is CDR3 alone, 48 bases in frame from the first base. Trimming leaves V shorter by 6 bases and J shorter by 4 bases, with the junction holding 14 bases beyond the gene matches. Library preparation employed RT-PCR. Sequencing was carried out with a NextSeq 550. The public reads were quality trimmed at Q25 with fastp and then assembled into clones with MiXCR by TCRdb, keeping productive beta chains. Under each unique CDR3 protein, matching rows form one entry showing the most common genes and DNA. The sample includes roughly 960,000 distinct CDR3 sequences, with roughly 18% observed a single time. Clones ranked in the top ten supply 5% to 7.5% of the sample.

The sequence was obtained from a human donor who was either an allogeneic HSCT recipient or a stem cell or donor lymphocyte infusion donor (not recorded which). It is not recorded whose cells these are; they may come from a transplant donor. The V and J genes are TRBV13 and TRBJ1-2, with TRBD1 matching 7 junction bases. The sequencing sample was made of blood, either unsorted or a sorted T cell fraction (not recorded which). This receptor has the CDR3 CASSWGEQGYSYGYTF. The bases are TGTGCCAGCAGTTGGGGGGAACAGGGGTATAGCTATGGCTACACCTTC.